By sample fraction, the clone carrying this TCR beta chain is medium-sized (0.01 to 0.1%). All patients were untreated before thyroid surgery. The J segment lost 6 bases and the V segment lost 4 bases, leaving 6 bases of the junction unmatched. Germline V gene sequence: CDR1 SGHRS, CDR2 YFSETQ. This CDR3 is 15 amino acids long. The source of the sample is a study of metastatic and nonmetastatic thyroid tumors. TCRdb re-clonotyped the PCR reads via MiXCR. The profile covers around 13,000 clones, with about 33% appearing a single time and around 12% taken by the ten largest. Specimen: tumor tissue. This TCR was recovered from a male donor with papillary thyroid cancer or a benign thyroid nodule (not recorded which). Some clones in this sample may be carry-over from other donors' samples. This chain links TRBV5-1 with TRBJ2-2; 10 nucleotides match TRBD1. The CDR3 region is CASSAGTGASGELFF. CDR3 coding DNA: TGCGCCAGCAGCGCCGGGACAGGGGCGTCCGGGGAGCTGTTTTTT.